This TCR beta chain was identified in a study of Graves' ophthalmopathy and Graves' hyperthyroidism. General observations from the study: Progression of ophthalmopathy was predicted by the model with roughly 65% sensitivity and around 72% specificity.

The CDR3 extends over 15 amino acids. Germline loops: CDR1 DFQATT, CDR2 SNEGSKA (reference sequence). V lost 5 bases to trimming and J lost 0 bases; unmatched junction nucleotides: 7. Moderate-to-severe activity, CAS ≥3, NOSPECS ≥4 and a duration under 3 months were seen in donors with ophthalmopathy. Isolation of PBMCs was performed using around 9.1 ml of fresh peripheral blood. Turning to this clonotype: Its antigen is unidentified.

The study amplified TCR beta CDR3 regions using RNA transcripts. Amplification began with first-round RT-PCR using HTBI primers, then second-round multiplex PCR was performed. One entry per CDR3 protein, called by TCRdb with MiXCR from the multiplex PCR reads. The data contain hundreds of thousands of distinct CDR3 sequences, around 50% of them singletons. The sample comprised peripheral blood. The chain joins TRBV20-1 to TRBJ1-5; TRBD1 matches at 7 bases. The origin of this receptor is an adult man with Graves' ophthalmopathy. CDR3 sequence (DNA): TGCAGTGCTGGGCAGGGGGGTTCTAGCAATCAGCCCCAGCATTTT. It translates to CSAGQGGSSNQPQHF.